A selection of T cell receptor beta chains follows, all from one sample in a study of shared T cell receptors in the human thymus. Using immunoSEQ multiplex PCR, the repertoire was profiled, and TCRdb retains in-frame clones only, with some absent. Here the sample spans more than 550,000 clones, 80% to 90% being singletons. The same sample was also studied in work on human thymus T cells.

The sample consisted of thymocytes. The receptor source for this set is a girl under two years old with a congenital heart defect. Both conserved end residues are part of each CDR3. Each record gives: D gene, J gene, clone size, V gene, CDR3 DNA, CDR3 protein. A D gene is named only where the DNA matches it firmly. A row's size may be missing; if present it is once, few, many or a size class.

NA,TRBJ1-1,NA,TRBV6-7,TGTGCCAGCCCCCCCAGGGGCAGAGAGAACACTGAAGCTTTCTTT,CASPPRGRENTEAFF
NA,TRBJ2-2,few,TRBV19,TGTGCCAGTAGTTGGAATTTTGCGGATCCCGGGGAGCTGTTTTTT,CASSWNFADPGELFF
TRBD1,TRBJ1-1,NA,TRBV4-1,TGCGCCAGCAGCCACCGCAGGGGGCATACCGGAATGAACACTGAAGCTTTCTTT,CASSHRRGHTGMNTEAFF
NA,TRBJ2-2,NA,TRBV5-4,TGTGCCAGCAGCGGCCGGGACAAAAGAAAACAAAACACCGGGGAGCTGTTTTTT,CASSGRDKRKQNTGELFF
TRBD1,TRBJ2-7,NA,TRBV6-5,TGTGCCAGCAGTGGCCTTGACAGGGTCAGCTACGAGCAGTACTTC,CASSGLDRVSYEQYF
NA,TRBJ2-7,NA,TRBV5-4,TGTGCCAGCAGCTTTGGGCCGGAGCAGTACTTC,CASSFGPEQYF
NA,TRBJ2-4,NA,TRBV9,TGTGCCAGCAGCGTAGCTGAGCTAGACGTCAAAAACATTCAGTACTTC,CASSVAELDVKNIQYF
TRBD1,TRBJ2-3,NA,TRBV5-1,TGCGCCAGCAGCTGGAAATACTGGCCACAGGGGGCAGATACGCAGTATTTT,CASSWKYWPQGADTQYF
NA,TRBJ1-1,NA,TRBV19,TGTGCCAGTAGTATAGGGGTCTCTCCCGAGGTGAAGCTTTTCTTT,CASSIGVSPEVKLFF
NA,TRBJ2-1,NA,TRBV2,TGTGCCAGCAGTGACGGGCCCGGGACTCGAGACCCTTCGGAGCAGTTCTTC,CASSDGPGTRDPSEQFF
TRBD1,TRBJ1-1,NA,TRBV5-4,TGTGCCAGCAGCTTTGGACAGGGCAATGCTTTCTTT,CASSFGQGNAFF
NA,TRBJ2-7,NA,TRBV25-1,TGTGCCAGCAGTGAATCGGCAGGGGAATCCTACGAGCAGTACTTC,CASSESAGESYEQYF
NA,TRBJ1-1,NA,TRBV19,TGTGCCAGTAGCACAGTCAGGGCGGTCGTCGGAACTGAAGCTTTCTTT,CASSTVRAVVGTEAFF
NA,TRBJ2-3,NA,TRBV15,TGTGCCGCCAGCAGAGATCCGTACTCTATAGGCACAGATACGCAGTATTTT,CAASRDPYSIGTDTQYF
TRBD1,TRBJ2-2,NA,TRBV7-2,TGTGCCAGCAGCTTTGACAGGGGGCAGTACACCGGGGAGCTGTTTTTT,CASSFDRGQYTGELFF
NA,TRBJ1-2,NA,TRBV7-8,TGTGCCAGCAGCTTAGAACTGATACCCTATGGCTACACCTTC,CASSLELIPYGYTF
NA,TRBJ2-4,NA,TRBV28,TGTGCCAGCAGTTTGACCGAGGGTGGCAAAAACATTCAGTACTTC,CASSLTEGGKNIQYF
NA,TRBJ2-7,NA,TRBV2,TGTGCCAGCAGGGTTACTGGTTCCTACGAGCAGTACTTC,CASRVTGSYEQYF
NA,TRBJ1-2,NA,TRBV19,TGTGCCAGTAGTATGAAAGGGGCAGGGACTATTGAGGTAGATGGCTACACCTTC,CASSMKGAGTIEVDGYTF
NA,TRBJ1-2,NA,TRBV6-1,TGTGCCAGCAAGGACAGCCTCTATGGCTACACCTTC,CASKDSLYGYTF
NA,TRBJ2-3,NA,TRBV9,TGTGCCAGCAGCCTAAATGAGGGGGGGGCCTGCACAGATACGCAGTATTTT,CASSLNEGGACTDTQYF
TRBD2,TRBJ2-1,NA,TRBV9,TGTGCCAGCAGCGCCCTAGCGGGGGGTGTAAATGAGCAGTTCTTC,CASSALAGGVNEQFF
NA,TRBJ1-4,NA,TRBV27,TGTGCCAGCAGGGAGGGGGAAAAACTGTTTTTT,CASREGEKLFF
NA,TRBJ2-5,NA,TRBV5-1,TGCGCCAGCAGCTTACGAAGGGGCCCCGCAAAAGAGACCCAGTACTTC,CASSLRRGPAKETQYF
NA,TRBJ2-5,NA,TRBV7-9,TGTGCCAGCAGCTTAGTATGGGAGCTCCAAGAGACCCAGTACTTC,CASSLVWELQETQYF
NA,TRBJ1-2,NA,TRBV4-1,TGCGCCAGCAGCCAAGATCGGAGGGGCTGGGTCTATGGCTACACCTTC,CASSQDRRGWVYGYTF
TRBD1,TRBJ1-2,once,TRBV14,TGTGCCAGCAGCTGGCCGGGACAGGCGTTGTATGGCTACACCTTC,CASSWPGQALYGYTF
NA,TRBJ1-1,NA,TRBV5-8,TGTGCCAGCAGCTTGGCCGTGACTGTGAGGGGGACTGAAGCTTTCTTT,CASSLAVTVRGTEAFF
NA,TRBJ2-1,NA,TRBV4-1,TGCGCCAGCAGCCAAGGCCCCACGAGGGGGGAGCAGTTCTTC,CASSQGPTRGEQFF
NA,TRBJ1-1,NA,TRBV7-9,TGTGCCATCCAGTCAGCGGTCACTGAAGCTTTCTTT,CAIQSAVTEAFF
TRBD2,TRBJ2-7,NA,TRBV6-5,TGTGCCAGCAGTTACGGGCCCTGGGAGGCGGGGGACGAGCAGTACTTC,CASSYGPWEAGDEQYF
TRBD1,TRBJ1-6,NA,TRBV4-1,TGCGCCAGCAGCCAAGATGGAGCAGGGGGCTATAATTCACCCCTCCACTTT,CASSQDGAGGYNSPLHF
NA,TRBJ2-7,NA,TRBV5-1,TGCGCCAGCAGCTTGGCCCCTAGCCAAAACTACGAGCAGTACTTC,CASSLAPSQNYEQYF
TRBD1,TRBJ1-5,NA,TRBV30,TGTGCCTGGAGTCAGGACAGGGATCAGCCCCAGCATTTT,CAWSQDRDQPQHF
TRBD1,TRBJ1-3,NA,TRBV4-2,TGTGCCAGCAGCCGGGGGACAGTAACTGGAAACACCATATATTTT,CASSRGTVTGNTIYF
NA,TRBJ1-1,NA,TRBV2,TGTGCCAGCATAACTACAGGGATTTCCCCCACTGAAGCTTTCTTT,CASITTGISPTEAFF
TRBD1,TRBJ1-6,NA,TRBV6-6,TGTGCCAGCAGTTTTTTGCGGGACAGAAATAATTCACCCCTCCACTTT,CASSFLRDRNNSPLHF
NA,TRBJ1-4,NA,TRBV25-1,TGTGCCAGCAGTGAATACGGGGGTAATGAAAAACTGTTTTTT,CASSEYGGNEKLFF
TRBD1,TRBJ1-3,NA,TRBV5-1,TGCGCCAGGAGACAGGGGTGCAGAAACACCATATATTTT,CARRQGCRNTIYF
NA,TRBJ2-4,NA,TRBV15,TGTGCCACCAGCAGAGATCCACGACTAGCCAAAAACATTCAGTACTTC,CATSRDPRLAKNIQYF
TRBD1,TRBJ2-7,NA,TRBV5-1,TGCGCCAGCAGCCTCAGACAGGGCCACGAGCAGTACTTC,CASSLRQGHEQYF
TRBD1,TRBJ2-3,once,TRBV5-6,TGTGCCAGCAGCATCAGGGGGCATATGACAGATACGCAGTATTTT,CASSIRGHMTDTQYF
TRBD1,TRBJ2-7,NA,TRBV27,TGTGCCAGCAGTTTAAGTTTAGGGACAGGGCGGTACGAGCAGTACTTC,CASSLSLGTGRYEQYF
NA,TRBJ2-3,NA,TRBV14,TGTGCCAGCAGCCACCCAGGGCCGAGCACAGATACGCAGTATTTT,CASSHPGPSTDTQYF
TRBD2,TRBJ2-7,NA,TRBV27,TGTGCCAGCAGTTTAGCTAGCGGGGCCCCCTACGAGCAGTACTTC,CASSLASGAPYEQYF
TRBD1,TRBJ1-2,once,TRBV11-2,TGTGCCAGCAGCATGGGACAGGGGATTAGAGGGACGTTGCGTGGCTACACCTTC,CASSMGQGIRGTLRGYTF